What follows are 18 T cell receptor beta chains derived from one specimen sequenced in a study of preoperative IRX-2 immunotherapy in early breast cancer. Regarding treatment: preoperative locoregional IRX-2 cytokine immunotherapy. TCRdb's table, derived via immunoSEQ multiplex PCR, lists solely in-frame clones and lacks some. Among around 30,000 clones, 78% were seen once, and the ten largest hold 2% to 2.5%. Specimen: lymph node tissue, collected before IRX-2 immunotherapy. The receptors were gathered from a human donor with breast cancer.

The chain joins TRBV19 to TRBJ2-1, with 8 bases aligning to TRBD1. The CDR3 is 14 residues long. V shed 4 bases, J shed 8 bases, and the junction held 7 bases outside the gene matches. Germline loops: CDR1 LNHDA, CDR2 SQIVND (reference sequence). CDR3 coding DNA: TGTGCCAGTAGTAAGAGGACAGGGATACATGAGCAGTTCTTC. Translating gives CASSKRTGIHEQFF.

The J gene is TRBJ1-6, the V gene TRBV11-3; the D is unclear. V lost 6 bases and J lost 5, with 11 bases in between. The CDR3 runs 14 residues. The germline CDR1 and CDR2 sequences are SGHNT and YENEEA. CDR3 loop: CASSKPEDNSPLHF. In DNA form, the CDR3 reads TGTGCCAGCAGTAAACCGGAAGATAATTCACCCCTCCACTTT. Drawing the rest from reference TRBV11-3 and TRBJ1-6, the complete variable domain is EAGVVQSPRYKIIEKKQPVAFWCNPISGHNTLYWYLQNLGQGPELLIRYENEEAVDDSQLPKDRFSAERLKGVDSTLKIQPAELGDSAVYLCASSKPEDNSPLHFGNGTRLTVT.

This clone was seen just once. CDR3 coding DNA: TGCAGCGTTGAAGACAGGGGGACTGAAGCTTTCTTT. It translates to CSVEDRGTEAFF. J is TRBJ1-1 and V is TRBV29-1; TRBD1 matches 7 bases. V trimming: 0 bases; J trimming: 5 bases; junction bases outside the gene matches: 0. CDR1 is SQVTM and CDR2 is ANQGSEA in the germline V gene. The length of the CDR3 is 12 residues.

This clone was seen a handful of times. The CDR3 region has the DNA TGTGCCACCAGCAGGACCCGCGGGACATACCCTCAGCATTTT. Residues: CATSRTRGTYPQHF. The V call is TRBV15, the J call TRBJ1-5, with a weak D call TRBD1 (6 bases). Trimming took off 3 bases at V and 13 bases at J, with 19 bases between the two ends. Germline CDR1 and CDR2: LNHNV and YYDKDF (reference sequence). This CDR3 is 14 amino acids long.

V and J are TRBV18 and TRBJ1-5; no reliable D call. Trimming cost V 5 bases and J 6 bases, with 14 bases left between them. CDR1 KGHSH and CDR2 LQKENI come from the germline V gene. CDR3 length: 14 amino acids. The CDR3 reads CASSSLAGSQPQHF. The CDR3 DNA reads as TGTGCCAGCTCATCCTTAGCCGGGAGTCAGCCCCAGCATTTT.

The V call is TRBV7-1, the J call TRBJ2-7; 8 bases agree with TRBD1. TRBV7-1 is flagged as an ORF with uncertain function. The CDR3 has 14 residues. With V trimmed by 2 bases and J by 2 bases, 2 bases remained unmatched. In DNA form, the CDR3 reads TGTGCCAGCAGCTCAAACAGGGGGACCTACGAGCAGTACTTC. It codes for CASSSNRGTYEQYF.

The chain has TRBV7-6 and TRBJ2-5, with 8 bases identical to TRBD1. The CDR3 loop spans 15 amino acids. The V gene end was trimmed by 3 bases and the J gene end by 4 bases; junction bases not matched to a gene: 7. Germline lookup yields CDR1 SGHVS and CDR2 FNYEAQ. CDR3: CASSLGAGGGETQYF. DNA for the CDR3: TGTGCCAGCAGCTTGGGGGCAGGGGGCGGAGAGACCCAGTACTTC. Full variable domain (outside the CDR3, taken from reference TRBV7-6 and TRBJ2-5): GAGVSQSPRYKVTKRGQDVALRCDPISGHVSLYWYRQALGQGPEFLTYFNYEAQQDKSGLPNDRFSAERPEGSISTLTIQRTEQRDSAMYRCASSLGAGGGETQYFGPGTRLLVL.

This chain uses TRBV6-8 with TRBJ1-2, with D tentatively TRBD1 (5 bases). Between the trimmed V and J ends, which lost 5 bases and 4 bases, there was a span of 17 bases. The germline V gene encodes CDR1 MNHGY and CDR2 SAAAGT. The CDR3 runs to 15 residues. The CDR3 nucleotides read TGTGCCAGCAGTGGAGGACAATCCAGATTCTATGGCTACACCTTC. Its translation: CASSGGQSRFYGYTF.

Comment on this clone: At least one nucleotide is ambiguous or was not read, and the resulting amino acid is denoted X. The rearrangement joins TRBV1 to TRBJ2-3; the D call TRBD2 from the table was never checked on the DNA. TRBV1 is designated a pseudogene. The CDR3 extends over 18 amino acids. The CDR3 bases are TGCGCCAGCAGCCAAGACGRGACTAGCGGGGGGGCAAGGGATACGCAGTATTTT. Encoded protein: CASSQDXTSGGARDTQYF.

This clone was recorded once. V and J are TRBV11-3 and TRBJ1-3; D unclear. CDR3 length: 17 amino acids. Trimming stripped 5 bases from V and 0 bases from J, with 17 bases between. Germline CDR1 is SGHNT and CDR2 is YENEEA. The CDR3, as DNA: TGTGCCAGCAGCCTCCGCTCGTCTGCTCGCTCTGGAAACACCATATATTTT. Translating gives CASSLRSSARSGNTIYF.

J is TRBJ1-3 and V is TRBV6-4; D gene uncertain. The CDR3 runs to 15 residues. V gave up 5 bases and J gave up 3 bases, with 14 bases separating them. CDR1 is MRHNA, CDR2 SNTAGT, per germline. The chain's CDR3 is CASSTSYPGGNTIYF. The CDR3 DNA reads as TGTGCCAGCAGTACTTCCTACCCCGGTGGAAACACCATATATTTT.

The V gene is TRBV6-8, the J gene TRBJ1-6; 10 bases align to TRBD1. Germline CDR1 MNHGY, CDR2 SAAAGT. The V gene end was trimmed by 6 bases and the J gene end by 10 bases; junction bases not matched to a gene: 15. The CDR3 contains 17 residues. CDR3 protein: CASRRGQGRTLSSPLHF. DNA of the CDR3: TGTGCCAGCAGACGGGGACAGGGGCGAACGTTGAGCTCACCCCTCCACTTT.

This clone was detected once. This sequence joins TRBV11-3 and TRBJ1-1; D call uncertain. Germline CDR1 is SGHNT and CDR2 is YENEEA. The CDR3 consists of 14 residues. Trimming stripped 5 bases from V and 3 bases from J, with 13 bases between. The CDR3: CASSPGGRYTEAFF. The CDR3 DNA reads as TGTGCCAGCAGCCCGGGAGGGCGTTACACTGAAGCTTTCTTT.

In its sample, this clone was seen a few times. This chain links TRBV6-8 with TRBJ1-1; no definite D call. V was trimmed by 0 bases and J by 1 base, leaving 6 bases between them. This CDR3 has 14 amino acids. CDR1 and CDR2 (germline): MNHGY, SAAAGT. The DNA of the CDR3 is TGTGCCAGCAGTTACTCCCCAGGGAACACTGAAGCTTTCTTT. Translating it yields CASSYSPGNTEAFF.

The chain joins TRBV6-8 to TRBJ2-3, with 7 bases identical to TRBD1. Germline CDR1 reads MNHGY; CDR2 reads SAAAGT. The length of the CDR3 is 15 residues. Trimming cost V 10 bases and J 0 bases; bases outside gene matches: 10. DNA for the CDR3: TGTGCCATCAGGAGGACAGGAGTTAGCACAGATACGCAGTATTTT. Its protein product is CAIRRTGVSTDTQYF.

The chain couples TRBV29-1 to TRBJ2-5, with TRBD2 matching over 8 bases. V dropped 3 bases and J dropped 5; count of bases not matched to a gene: 20. The germline CDR1 and CDR2 sequences are SQVTM and ANQGSEA. This CDR3 is built from 18 residues. The CDR3 region is CSVDPARFTPGGPETQYF. CDR3 bases: TGCAGCGTTGATCCCGCTAGGTTCACTCCGGGGGGGCCGGAGACCCAGTACTTC.

CDR3 bases: TGTGCCAGCAGCCAAGATCAGGGGACAGGGCCTGGAAACACCATATATTTT. This sequence encodes CASSQDQGTGPGNTIYF. The chain joins TRBV7-7 to TRBJ1-3; the match to TRBD1 covers 9 bases. This CDR3 region has 17 residues. Trimming at V came to 5 bases and at J to 2 bases, leaving 10 bases not matched to a gene. Germline loops: CDR1 SSHAT, CDR2 FNYEAQ (reference sequence).

The chain has TRBV11-3 and TRBJ1-1; no definite D call. The CDR3 spans 14 residues. Germline V gene lookup returns CDR1 SGHNT and CDR2 YENEEA. The V and J ends lost 3 bases and 4 bases respectively, with 12 bases between them. The CDR3 region is CASSLVEWGTEAFF. CDR3 nucleotide sequence: TGTGCCAGCAGCTTGGTCGAATGGGGCACTGAAGCTTTCTTT.